Listed here is a single T cell receptor (beta chain). This may come from a read error, since a much larger clone is one base off. This specimen comes from a study of T cells in Graves' hyperthyroidism and ophthalmopathy. The study excluded patients with uncontrolled infection, other autoimmune disease, pregnancy or lactation. The CDR3 has 12 residues. Germline V gene data show CDR1 as SGHVS and CDR2 as FNYEAQ. Trimming removed 3 bases at V and 9 bases at J, with 11 bases between. TCR beta CDR3 regions were amplified from RNA. TCR CDR3 regions were first amplified by RT-PCR with HTBI primers. MiXCR, applied by TCRdb to the multiplex PCR reads, yields one record per CDR3 protein. The sample carries around 660,000 distinct CDR3 sequences, less than 45% recorded once.

This rearrangement joins TRBV7-6 to TRBJ2-5, with D perhaps matching TRBD2 (5 bases). Sequencing was done on a sample of peripheral blood or thyroid tissue (not recorded which). This clonotype was sampled from an adult man with Graves' disease, either hyperthyroidism or ophthalmopathy (not recorded which). DNA for the CDR3: TGTGCCAGCAGCTTCCACCTGGAGGCCCAGTACTTC. Translated: CASSFHLEAQYF.